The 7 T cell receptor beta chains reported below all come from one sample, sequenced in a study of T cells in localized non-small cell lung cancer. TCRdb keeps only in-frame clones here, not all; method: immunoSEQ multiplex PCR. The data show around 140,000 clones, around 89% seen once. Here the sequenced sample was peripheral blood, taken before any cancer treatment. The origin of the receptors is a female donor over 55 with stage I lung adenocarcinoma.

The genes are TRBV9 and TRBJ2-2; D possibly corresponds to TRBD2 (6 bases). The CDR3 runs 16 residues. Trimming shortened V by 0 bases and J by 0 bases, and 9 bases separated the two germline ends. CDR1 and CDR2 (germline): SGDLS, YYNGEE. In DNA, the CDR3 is TGTGCCAGCAGCGTAGAGGGCGGGACGAACACCGGGGAGCTGTTTTTT. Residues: CASSVEGGTNTGELFF.

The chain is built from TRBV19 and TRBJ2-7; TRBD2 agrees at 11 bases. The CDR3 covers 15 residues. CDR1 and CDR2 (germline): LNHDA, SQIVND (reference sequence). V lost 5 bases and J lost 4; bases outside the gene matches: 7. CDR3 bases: TGTGCCAGTAGTGCGGGGGGACTAGCGGTATACGAGCAGTACTTC. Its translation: CASSAGGLAVYEQYF.

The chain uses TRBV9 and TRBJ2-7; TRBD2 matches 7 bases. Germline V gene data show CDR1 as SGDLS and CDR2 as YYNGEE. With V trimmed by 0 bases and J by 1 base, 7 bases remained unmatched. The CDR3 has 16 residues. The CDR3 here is CASSVASLAASYEQYF. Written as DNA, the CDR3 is TGTGCCAGCAGCGTAGCCAGTCTAGCGGCTTCCTACGAGCAGTACTTC.

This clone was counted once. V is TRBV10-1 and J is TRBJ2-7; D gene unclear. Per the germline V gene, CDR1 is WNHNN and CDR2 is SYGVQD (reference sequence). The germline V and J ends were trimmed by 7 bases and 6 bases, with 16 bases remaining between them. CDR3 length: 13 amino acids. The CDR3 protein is CASTQWYPGEQYF. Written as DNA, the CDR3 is TGCGCCAGCACCCAGTGGTACCCTGGCGAGCAGTACTTC.

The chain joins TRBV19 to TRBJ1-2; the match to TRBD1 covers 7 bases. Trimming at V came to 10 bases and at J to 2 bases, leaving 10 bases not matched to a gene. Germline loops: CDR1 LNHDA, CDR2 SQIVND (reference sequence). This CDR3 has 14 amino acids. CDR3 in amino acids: CATQQRGLNYGYTF. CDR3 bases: TGTGCCACCCAGCAGAGGGGGCTGAACTATGGCTACACCTTC.

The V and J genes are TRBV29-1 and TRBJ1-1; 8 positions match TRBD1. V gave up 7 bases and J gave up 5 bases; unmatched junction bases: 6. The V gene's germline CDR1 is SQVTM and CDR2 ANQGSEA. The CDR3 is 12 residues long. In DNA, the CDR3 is TGCAGCGCACAGGGGGGTTCGACTGAAGCTTTCTTT. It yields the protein CSAQGGSTEAFF.

The DNA of the CDR3 is TGTGCCAGCAGCTTTAAGCCCGTCTATGGCTACACCTTC. It encodes CASSFKPVYGYTF. The chain couples TRBV7-9 to TRBJ1-2, with D hard to call. The CDR3 is 13 amino acids. V was clipped by 3 bases and J by 4 bases, with 9 bases between them. The germline gives CDR1 SEHNR, CDR2 FQNEAQ (reference sequence). Using reference TRBV7-9 and TRBJ1-2 for the parts outside the CDR3, the full variable domain is DTGVSQNPRHKITKRGQNVTFRCDPISEHNRLYWYRQTLGQGPEFLTYFQNEAQLEKSRLLSDRFSAERPKGSFSTLEIQRTEQGDSAMYLCASSFKPVYGYTFGSGTRLTVV.